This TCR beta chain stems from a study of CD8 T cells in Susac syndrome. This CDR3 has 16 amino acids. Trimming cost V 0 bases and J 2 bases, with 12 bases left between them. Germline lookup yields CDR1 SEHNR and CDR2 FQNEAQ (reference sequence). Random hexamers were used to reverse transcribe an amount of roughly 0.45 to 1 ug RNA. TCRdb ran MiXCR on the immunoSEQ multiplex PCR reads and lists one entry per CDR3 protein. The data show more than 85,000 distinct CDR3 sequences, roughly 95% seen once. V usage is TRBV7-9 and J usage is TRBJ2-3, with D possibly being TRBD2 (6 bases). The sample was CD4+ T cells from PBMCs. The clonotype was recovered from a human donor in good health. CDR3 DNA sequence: TGTGCCAGCAGCTTAGCGGAGGGACGGTTCACAGATACGCAGTATTTT. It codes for CASSLAEGRFTDTQYF.